The 25 T cell receptor beta chains in this list originate from one sample, sequenced in a study of T cells in Graves' hyperthyroidism and ophthalmopathy. Amplification yielded TCR beta CDR3 regions, with RNA transcripts as the source. Using the HTBI primer set, a first-round RT-PCR was run on the TCR CDR3. TCRdb reprocessed the multiplex PCR reads via MiXCR and lists one record per CDR3 protein. The repertoire includes over 350,000 distinct CDR3 sequences, around 15% of them detected once, and under 15% sits in the top ten. Source material: blood. These receptors were obtained from a man in his late teens or twenties with Graves' ophthalmopathy.

The chain has TRBV10-2 and TRBJ2-5; 7 bases are a match to TRBD2. Unmatched junction bases numbered 7, after V lost 8 bases and J lost 1 base. CDR1 is WSHSY and CDR2 is SAAADI in the germline V gene. This CDR3 region has 14 residues. The CDR3 DNA is TGCGCCAGCTGTCTGCGGGGGATCCAAGAGACCCAGTACTTC. It is translated as CASCLRGIQETQYF.

This clonotype was found many times. This chain uses TRBV10-1 with TRBJ2-3; 9 bases map to TRBD1. This CDR3 contains 13 residues. Unmatched junction bases numbered 2, after V lost 7 bases and J lost 3 bases. In germline, CDR1 is WNHNN, CDR2 SYGVQD (reference sequence). The DNA for the CDR3 is TGCGCCAGCACGGGACAGGGTACAGATACGCAGTATTTT. This sequence encodes CASTGQGTDTQYF.

This clonotype was counted ten times or more. CDR3 loop: CATSNPGRRGYTF. The CDR3 DNA sequence: TGTGCCACCAGCAACCCAGGGCGGAGAGGCTACACCTTC. The chain has TRBV15 and TRBJ1-2; possibly TRBD1 for D (5 bases). The CDR3 covers 13 residues. V was cut by 4 bases and J by 8 bases, with 14 bases left in between. CDR1 is LNHNV, CDR2 YYDKDF, per germline (reference sequence).

In its sample, this clonotype was seen many times. The CDR3 loop reads CASSGRGWETQYF. The CDR3 DNA reads TGTGCCAGCAGCGGTAGAGGCTGGGAGACCCAGTACTTC. This rearrangement joins TRBV9 to TRBJ2-5; D unresolved. The CDR3 runs 13 residues. Germline lookup yields CDR1 SGDLS and CDR2 YYNGEE. Trimming left V 3 bases short and J 5 bases short, with 11 bases between.

This clonotype was found many times. The chain joins TRBV5-1 to TRBJ2-3; TRBD2 aligns across 12 bases. Germline values: CDR1 SGHRS, CDR2 YFSETQ. This CDR3 has 16 residues. The V segment lost 3 bases and the J segment 5 bases; nucleotides outside the gene matches: 7. The CDR3: CASSWTSGKVIDTQYF. Here the CDR3 DNA reads TGCGCCAGCAGCTGGACTAGCGGGAAAGTTATAGATACGCAGTATTTT.

About this clonotype itself: This may arise from a read error, as a much more abundant clone is one base away. The chain is built from TRBV6-1 and TRBJ2-7; 7 bases are shared with TRBD1. The J call is uncertain, as TRBJ2-1 better fits the DNA end. This CDR3 spans 14 amino acids. CDR1 and CDR2 (germline): MNHNS, SASEGT. CDR3 sequence: CASNIQGPSYEQFF. CDR3 bases: TGTGCCAGCAACATACAGGGGCCCTCCTACGAGCAGTTCTTC.

The J gene is TRBJ2-7, the V gene TRBV5-6; D may be TRBD1 or TRBD2 (5 bases each). This CDR3 has 15 amino acids. V was cut by 4 bases and J by 2 bases, with 16 bases left in between. Germline V gene sequence: CDR1 SGHDT, CDR2 YYEEEE. The CDR3 nucleotides are TGTGCCAGCAGCCCCCGACGTGGGACGCCCTACGAGCAGTACTTC. It codes for CASSPRRGTPYEQYF.

In this sample, this clonotype turned up many times. The V and J genes are TRBV10-3 and TRBJ2-3; 10 nucleotides align to TRBD2. V lost 7 bases, J lost 0 bases, and 4 bases stayed unmatched. In germline, CDR1 is ENHRY, CDR2 SYGVKD. This CDR3 region has 15 residues. CDR3: CAITTSGESTDTQYF. The CDR3 DNA sequence: TGTGCCATCACTACTAGCGGGGAAAGCACAGATACGCAGTATTTT.

This clonotype was counted ten times or more. The chain recombines TRBV6-2 or TRBV6-3 with TRBJ2-7; D is possibly TRBD1 (5 bases). Trimming stripped 7 bases from V and 5 bases from J, with 21 bases between. Germline loops: CDR1 MNHEY, CDR2 SVGEGT. This CDR3 comprises 15 residues. The CDR3 protein is CASIPRLGNRHEQYF. The CDR3 DNA reads as TGTGCCAGCATTCCAAGACTGGGGAACAGGCACGAGCAGTACTTC.

This clonotype was recorded many times. The CDR3 DNA is TGCGCCAGCAGCTTGACAGGGGGACCTGGCTACACCTTC. This translates into CASSLTGGPGYTF. J is TRBJ1-2 and V is TRBV5-1; 8 bases align to TRBD1. V trimming: 1 base; J trimming: 7 bases; junction bases outside the gene matches: 3. Germline lookup yields CDR1 SGHRS and CDR2 YFSETQ. There are 13 residues in the CDR3. The variable domain in full, completed from reference TRBV5-1 and TRBJ1-2, reads KAGVTQTPRYLIKTRGQQVTLSCSPISGHRSVSWYQQTPGQGLQFLFEYFSETQRNKGNFPGRFSGRQFSNSRSEMNVSTLELGDSALYLCASSLTGGPGYTFGSGTRLTVV.

Notes on this clonotype: An end of the junction does not agree with germline; a read error may underlie this. The chain employs TRBV6-8 and TRBJ2-3; no reliable D call. Germline V lookup: CDR1 MNHGY, CDR2 SAAAGT. This CDR3 has 13 amino acids. The CDR3 region has the DNA TGTGCCAGCAGTTACTCGAAAACAGATACGCGGTATTTT. This sequence encodes CASSYSKTDTRYF.

This clonotype was observed many times. The CDR3 spells CSVESGTGLTGELFF. CDR3 nucleotide sequence: TGCAGCGTTGAATCGGGGACAGGGTTGACCGGGGAGCTGTTTTTT. This chain uses TRBV29-1 with TRBJ2-2; 9 bases line up with TRBD1. Trimming cost V 2 bases and J 5 bases; bases outside gene matches: 6. The CDR3 sequence is 15 residues long. Germline CDR1 SQVTM, CDR2 ANQGSEA.

This clonotype was picked up many times. V and J are TRBV12-3 or TRBV12-4 and TRBJ2-1, with TRBD2 matching 7 bases. CDR3 length equals 15 residues. V was pared by 0 bases and J by 8 bases, with 7 bases of the junction left unmatched. DNA for the CDR3: TGTGCCAGCAGTTTAGCGGGGGGGTCCGTCGATGAGCAGTTCTTC. The encoded protein is CASSLAGGSVDEQFF.

Comment on this clonotype: A much bigger clone sits one base away, suggesting this may be a read error. The genes are TRBV27 and TRBJ2-1, with D perhaps TRBD2 (6 bases). This CDR3 spans 15 amino acids. V was pared by 4 bases and J by 9 bases, with 19 bases between. From germline, CDR1 is MNHEY and CDR2 SMNVEV (reference sequence). CDR3 amino acids: CASSSYSGLFSEQFF. The CDR3 coding sequence is TGTGCCAGCAGTTCCTACTCGGGACTCTTTAGTGAGCAGTTCTTC.

This clonotype was seen at least ten times. The chain employs TRBV5-1 and TRBJ2-7; 10 bases map to TRBD2. J was trimmed by 4 bases and V by 2 bases; bases with no gene match: 3. The CDR3 has 14 amino acids. In germline, CDR1 is SGHRS, CDR2 YFSETQ. CDR3 loop: CASSFASGRYEQYF. In DNA, the CDR3 is TGCGCCAGCAGCTTCGCTAGCGGGAGATACGAGCAGTACTTC.

Remarks on this clonotype: This sequence may be a read error, since a much larger clone differs from it by one base. The V gene is TRBV27, the J gene TRBJ2-2; TRBD2 aligns across 16 bases. The V gene's germline CDR1 is MNHEY and CDR2 SMNVEV (reference sequence). The CDR3 runs 15 residues. J lost 7 bases, V lost 10 bases, and 6 bases had no gene match. CDR3 amino acids: CANRGTSGRGGELFF. DNA for the CDR3: TGTGCCAACCGAGGGACTAGCGGGAGGGGCGGGGAGCTGTTTTTT.

There are many counts of this clonotype. The chain combines TRBV19 with TRBJ2-1, with D perhaps assigned TRBD1 or TRBD2 (5 bases each). The V gene lost 6 bases and the J gene lost 5 bases, with 14 bases spanning the gap. CDR3 size: 14 residues. Per the germline V gene, CDR1 is LNHDA and CDR2 is SQIVND (reference sequence). The CDR3 protein is CASRGSGTDNEQFF. The CDR3 bases are TGTGCCAGTAGAGGAAGTGGGACCGACAATGAGCAGTTCTTC. The variable domain in full, with the rest retrieved from reference TRBV19 and TRBJ2-1, is DGGITQSPKYLFRKEGQNVTLSCEQNLNHDAMYWYRQDPGQGLRLIYYSQIVNDFQKGDIAEGYSVSREKKESFPLTVTSAQKNPTAFYLCASRGSGTDNEQFFGPGTRLTVL.

As for this clonotype: This may be a read error, as it is one base from a much larger clone. V usage is TRBV27 and J usage is TRBJ2-1, with D perhaps TRBD2 (6 bases). The length of the CDR3 is 15 residues. Germline CDR1 is MNHEY and CDR2 is SMNVEV (reference sequence). The CDR3 spells CASSTLSGSYHEQFF. In nucleotides, the CDR3 is TGTGCCAGCAGCACCCTTAGCGGCTCCTACCATGAGCAGTTCTTC.

This chain's CDR3 is CASSQALGTGDQETQYF. CDR3 sequence (DNA): TGTGCCAGCAGCCAGGCACTCGGGACAGGGGATCAAGAGACCCAGTACTTC. The chain couples TRBV11-2 to TRBJ2-5, with 10 bases aligning to TRBD1. Germline CDR1 SGHAT, CDR2 FQNNGV. CDR3 length: 17 amino acids. J was trimmed by 2 bases and V by 5 bases; bases with no gene match: 11. The full variable domain, rest sourced from reference TRBV11-2 and TRBJ2-5, is EAGVAQSPRYKIIEKRQSVAFWCNPISGHATLYWYQQILGQGPKLLIQFQNNGVVDDSQLPKDRFSAERLKGVDSTLKIQPAKLEDSAVYLCASSQALGTGDQETQYFGPGTRLLVL.

The V call is TRBV11-3, the J call TRBJ2-2, with unresolved D. CDR1 SGHNT and CDR2 YENEEA come from the germline V gene. The CDR3 contains 14 residues. V lost 3 bases and J 4 bases, leaving 9 bases between the germline ends. CDR3 protein: CASSFSSVTGELFF. CDR3 nucleotide sequence: TGTGCCAGCAGCTTTTCCTCGGTCACCGGGGAGCTGTTTTTT.

This clonotype showed up just a few times. V usage is TRBV6-2 or TRBV6-3 and J usage is TRBJ2-2, with 8 positions matching TRBD2. Trimming took 5 bases from V and 4 from J; bases not matched to a gene: 9. This CDR3 spans 16 amino acids. Germline V gene data show CDR1 as MNHEY and CDR2 as SVGEGT. The CDR3: CASSVVAGGATGELFF. Written as DNA, the CDR3 is TGTGCCAGCAGTGTGGTTGCGGGAGGAGCCACCGGGGAGCTGTTTTTT.

This clonotype has at least ten counts. The V and J genes are TRBV3-1 and TRBJ1-6; D uncertain. The CDR3 consists of 14 residues. Between the trimmed V and J ends, which lost 2 bases and 0 bases, there was a span of 2 bases. From germline, CDR1 is LGHDT and CDR2 YNNKEL (reference sequence). Here the CDR3 reads CASSQSSYNSPLHF. CDR3 DNA sequence: TGTGCCAGCAGCCAAAGCTCCTATAATTCACCCCTCCACTTT.

This clonotype was seen repeatedly, ten times or more. The chain carries TRBV7-9 and TRBJ2-3; 9 bases map to TRBD2. This CDR3 has 16 amino acids. Germline trimming cut 5 bases from V and 2 bases from J; bases unmatched to any gene: 8. Per the germline V gene, CDR1 is SEHNR and CDR2 is FQNEAQ (reference sequence). The CDR3 DNA sequence: TGTGCCAGCAGCCAATGGAGGACTAGCGCCACAGATACGCAGTATTTT. Amino acids: CASSQWRTSATDTQYF.

Ten or more counts support this clonotype. The J gene is TRBJ1-5, the V gene TRBV12-3 or TRBV12-4; 9 nucleotides line up with TRBD1. The CDR3 extends over 12 amino acids. V dropped 5 bases and J dropped 9; count of bases not matched to a gene: 2. The CDR3 coding sequence is TGTGCCAGCAGTGACAGGGGGGGGCCCCAGCATTTT. Translating it yields CASSDRGGPQHF.

The V gene is TRBV14, the J gene TRBJ1-2; no firm D call. Germline values: CDR1 SGHDN, CDR2 FVKESK. Trimming removed 5 bases from V and 0 bases from J, with 10 bases in between. The CDR3 runs to 14 residues. The CDR3 nucleotides read TGTGCCAGCAGCTTGGCAGCCGCTAACTATGGCTACACCTTC. It yields the protein CASSLAAANYGYTF.